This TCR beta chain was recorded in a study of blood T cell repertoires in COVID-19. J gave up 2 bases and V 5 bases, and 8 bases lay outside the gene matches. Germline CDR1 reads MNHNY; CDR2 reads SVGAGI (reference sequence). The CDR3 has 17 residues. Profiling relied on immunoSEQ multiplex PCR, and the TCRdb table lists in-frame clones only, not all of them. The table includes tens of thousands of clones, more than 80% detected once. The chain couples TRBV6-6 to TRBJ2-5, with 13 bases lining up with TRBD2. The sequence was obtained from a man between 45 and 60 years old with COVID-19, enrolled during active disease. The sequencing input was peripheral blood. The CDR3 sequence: CASSRTGLAGRQETQYF. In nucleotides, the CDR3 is TGTGCCAGCAGTCGAACGGGACTAGCGGGGAGACAAGAGACCCAGTACTTC.